This is a list of T cell receptor beta chains from one sample in a study of T cell responses to AZD1222 COVID-19 vaccine. Measured with immunoSEQ multiplex PCR; TCRdb has only the in-frame clones, and not every one. Found here are approximately 94,000 clones, around 90% of them singletons; the top ten hold around 1.7%. The sequenced sample was peripheral blood, obtained on day 0 of AZD1222 vaccination. The receptors were gathered from an adult in good health. Each CDR3 is given with its conserved first and last residue. A D gene is named only where the DNA matches it firmly. Expanded clones get a size class; other rows say once, few or many, or leave the size out.

-	TRBV27	once	TRBJ2-3	CASSLGVYTDTQYF	TGTGCCAGCAGTTTAGGGGTCTACACAGATACGCAGTATTTT
-	TRBV9	-	TRBJ2-3	CASSEWDSTDTQYF	TGTGCCAGCAGCGAGTGGGACAGCACAGATACGCAGTATTTT
-	TRBV30	-	TRBJ1-2	CAWSHYGYTF	TGTGCCTGGAGTCACTATGGCTACACCTTC
-	TRBV27	-	TRBJ2-4	CASSLTGRDRKNIQYF	TGTGCCAGCAGCCTAACGGGCCGCGACAGGAAAAACATTCAGTACTTC
TRBD1	TRBV11-3	once	TRBJ2-3	CASSPGTASTDTQYF	TGTGCCAGCAGCCCGGGGACAGCAAGCACAGATACGCAGTATTTT
TRBD2	TRBV30	-	TRBJ2-7	CAWSGRLAGGNRNEQYF	TGTGCCTGGAGTGGTCGTCTAGCGGGAGGGAATAGGAACGAGCAGTACTTC
-	TRBV6-5	-	TRBJ1-2	CASSSTHGAHGYTF	TGTGCCAGCAGCTCAACTCATGGGGCTCATGGCTACACCTTC
TRBD2	TRBV7-2	-	TRBJ2-1	CASSPTLAGAWNEQFF	TGTGCCAGCAGCCCGACTCTAGCGGGAGCGTGGAATGAGCAGTTCTTC
-	TRBV28	-	TRBJ2-7	CASSEGHPVSSEQYF	TGTGCCAGCAGCGAAGGACACCCGGTGTCTAGCGAGCAGTACTTC
TRBD1	TRBV4-2	once	TRBJ1-5	CASSQDGGQSYSNQPQHF	TGTGCCAGCAGCCAGGATGGGGGACAGAGTTATAGCAATCAGCCCCAGCATTTT
-	TRBV7-2	-	TRBJ1-5	CASSFFQGNQPQHF	TGTGCCAGCAGCTTTTTCCAGGGCAATCAGCCCCAGCATTTT
-	TRBV4-1	-	TRBJ1-5	CASSQDQGQPQHF	TGCGCCAGCAGCCAAGATCAGGGTCAGCCCCAGCATTTT
TRBD2	TRBV28	-	TRBJ2-7	CASSSSIAGTYEQYF	TGTGCCAGCAGTTCCAGTATAGCGGGGACTTACGAGCAGTACTTC
-	TRBV9	-	TRBJ2-3	CASSVVGTSADTQYF	TGTGCCAGCAGCGTAGTTGGGACCAGTGCAGATACGCAGTATTTT
-	TRBV18	once	TRBJ1-2	CASSPESEGDYGYTF	TGTGCCAGCTCACCAGAGTCCGAGGGAGACTATGGCTACACCTTC
-	TRBV19	-	TRBJ1-2	CASSSGLAGYTF	TGTGCCAGTAGTTCGGGACTAGCTGGCTACACCTTC
-	TRBV7-2	-	TRBJ2-5	CASSPSPITQETQYF	TGTGCCAGCAGCCCTTCTCCTATAACCCAAGAGACCCAGTACTTC
-	TRBV19	-	TRBJ2-1	CASRRLSGIGGNEQFF	TGTGCCAGTAGACGCCTAAGCGGGATAGGGGGCAATGAGCAGTTCTTC
-	TRBV29-1	-	TRBJ2-6	CSVGPSRGGPLGANVLTF	TGCAGCGTTGGGCCGAGTAGGGGCGGTCCTCTGGGGGCCAACGTCCTGACTTTC
-	TRBV2	-	TRBJ1-1	CASRTEVEAFF	TGTGCCAGCAGAACTGAGGTGGAGGCTTTCTTT
TRBD2	TRBV9	-	TRBJ2-3	CASSGTGLAGGDTQYF	TGTGCCAGCAGCGGAACGGGACTAGCGGGGGGAGATACGCAGTATTTT
TRBD1	TRBV28	-	TRBJ1-6	CASKSYRTGVSPLHF	TGTGCCAGCAAGTCGTATCGGACAGGGGTCTCACCCCTCCACTTT
-	TRBV11-3	-	TRBJ2-3	CASSLDQGADTQYF	TGTGCCAGCAGCTTAGATCAAGGCGCAGATACGCAGTATTTT
-	TRBV5-4	-	TRBJ2-1	CASSSTEALLNEQFF	TGTGCCAGCAGTTCAACGGAGGCCCTCCTCAATGAGCAGTTCTTC
-	TRBV28	-	TRBJ1-1	CASSRQNTEAFF	TGTGCCAGCAGTAGACAGAACACTGAAGCTTTCTTT
-	TRBV9	-	TRBJ2-7	CASSLDGFYEQYF	TGTGCCAGCAGCCTCGACGGATTCTACGAGCAGTACTTC
TRBD1	TRBV9	-	TRBJ2-5	CASSVTTGGETQYF	TGTGCCAGCAGCGTGACCACAGGGGGGGAGACCCAGTACTTC